These T cell receptor beta chains were read from a single sample in a study of blood T cell repertoires in COVID-19. TCRdb's table, derived via immunoSEQ multiplex PCR, lists solely in-frame clones and lacks some. This table has 200,000 to 250,000 clones, under 85% appearing once. Sequences were obtained from peripheral blood. These TCRs come from a woman in her 30s with COVID-19, enrolled during active disease. Both conserved end residues are part of each CDR3. Fields, in order: clone size, V gene, J gene, D gene, CDR3 protein, CDR3 DNA. A D gene is named only where the DNA matches it firmly. Not all rows give a size; the values are once, few, many and, for expanded clones, a class.

>once|TRBV12-3/TRBV12-4|TRBJ2-3|-
CASSPYLRDTQYF
TGTGCCAGCAGTCCTTATCTGAGGGATACGCAGTATTTT
>-|TRBV3-1/TRBV3-2|TRBJ2-3|TRBD2
CASSQGLAGTDTQYF
TGTGCCAGCAGCCAAGGACTAGCGGGCACAGATACGCAGTATTTT
>-|TRBV19|TRBJ2-6|TRBD2
CASSGGGPGANVLTF
TGTGCCAGTAGTGGGGGAGGGCCCGGGGCCAACGTCCTGACTTTC
>-|TRBV12-2|TRBJ2-1|-
CASRLQGGSYNEQFF
TGTGCAAGTCGCTTACAAGGCGGATCCTACAATGAGCAGTTCTTC
>-|TRBV2|TRBJ1-2|-
CATTRGAGGYTF
TGTGCCACCACCCGGGGCGCGGGGGGCTACACCTTC
>-|TRBV25-1|TRBJ1-4|TRBD1
CATRSPGQGHNEKLFF
TGTGCCACCCGATCCCCGGGACAGGGACATAATGAAAAACTGTTTTTT
>-|TRBV24-1|TRBJ2-3|TRBD2
CATRSGTSGTDTQYF
TGTGCCACCAGGAGTGGGACTAGCGGCACAGATACGCAGTATTTT
>-|TRBV5-1|TRBJ2-3|-
CASSSTVADTQYF
TGCGCCAGCAGTTCCACAGTCGCAGATACGCAGTATTTT
>few|TRBV30|TRBJ2-2|-
CAWTGHPLGELFF
TGTGCCTGGACAGGTCACCCCCTCGGGGAGCTGTTTTTT
>-|TRBV19|TRBJ1-1|-
CASSIRDSTEAFF
TGTGCCAGTAGTATCAGGGACTCCACTGAAGCTTTCTTT
>-|TRBV7-3|TRBJ1-2|TRBD1
CASSYIRDRGTVWGYTF
TGTGCCAGCAGTTATATCCGGGACAGGGGTACGGTTTGGGGCTACACCTTC
>-|TRBV7-6|TRBJ2-1|-
CASSLLANYNEQFF
TGTGCCAGCAGCCTACTAGCTAACTACAATGAGCAGTTCTTC
>-|TRBV5-1|TRBJ2-5|-
CASSSGRDRETQYF
TGCGCCAGCAGCTCCGGGCGGGATCGGGAGACCCAGTACTTC
>once|TRBV27|TRBJ2-7|-
CASSVGTPSYEQYF
TGTGCCAGCAGTGTCGGGACACCCTCCTACGAGCAGTACTTC
>few|TRBV14|TRBJ2-1|TRBD1
CASSHRGFVYNEQFF
TGTGCCAGCAGTCACAGGGGGTTCGTATACAATGAGCAGTTCTTC
>-|TRBV6-6|TRBJ2-6|-
CASEGSGANVLTF
TGTGCCAGTGAGGGCTCTGGGGCCAACGTCCTGACTTTC
>-|TRBV19|TRBJ1-4|TRBD1
CASSDRGRVEKLFF
TGTGCCAGTAGCGACAGGGGGCGGGTTGAAAAACTGTTTTTT
>-|TRBV27|TRBJ2-7|-
CASSFLAGSHEQYF
TGTGCCAGCAGTTTCCTGGCGGGATCTCACGAGCAGTACTTC
>once|TRBV7-7|TRBJ2-2|TRBD2
CASSLVGGRAAGELFF
TGTGCCAGCAGCTTAGTCGGCGGGAGGGCCGCCGGGGAGCTGTTTTTT
>-|TRBV2|TRBJ2-6|TRBD1
CASSNRDRGSGANVLTF
TGTGCCAGCAGCAACCGGGACAGGGGCTCTGGGGCCAACGTCCTGACTTTC
>once|TRBV7-3|TRBJ2-3|TRBD1
CASSLEGTVGTDTQYF
TGTGCCAGCAGCTTAGAAGGGACAGTTGGCACAGATACGCAGTATTTT
>once|TRBV27|TRBJ2-5|-
CASSFQQGQETQYF
TGTGCCAGCAGTTTCCAACAGGGCCAAGAGACCCAGTACTTC
>-|TRBV9|TRBJ2-7|TRBD1
CASSEGQGRTYEQYF
TGTGCCAGCAGCGAAGGACAGGGTCGGACCTACGAGCAGTACTTC
>-|TRBV5-4|TRBJ2-5|-
CASSSRAGETQYF
TGTGCCAGCAGCTCCAGGGCTGGGGAGACCCAGTACTTC
>-|TRBV7-3|TRBJ2-5|TRBD1
CASSLTGTGRETQYF
TGTGCCAGCAGCTTAACTGGGACAGGGCGTGAGACCCAGTACTTC
>few|TRBV11-2|TRBJ2-3|-
CASSLGVQGSSDTQYF
TGTGCCAGCAGCTTAGGGGTGCAGGGTTCCTCAGATACGCAGTATTTT
>-|TRBV30|TRBJ1-6|TRBD1
CAWSNVGQGVLANSPLHF
TGTGCCTGGAGCAACGTGGGACAGGGGGTCTTGGCAAATTCACCCCTCCACTTT
>few|TRBV18|TRBJ2-2|TRBD2
CASSPPEGGPAGELFF
TGTGCCAGCTCACCACCAGAGGGAGGGCCGGCCGGGGAGCTGTTTTTT
>-|TRBV5-1|TRBJ2-2|TRBD1
CASSGKTGGANTGELFF
TGCGCCAGCAGCGGAAAGACAGGGGGCGCAAACACCGGGGAGCTGTTTTTT
>-|TRBV10-3|TRBJ2-6|TRBD1
CAARQGPSSGANVLTF
TGTGCCGCCCGACAGGGGCCGAGCTCTGGGGCCAACGTCCTGACTTTC
>few|TRBV7-9|TRBJ1-1|-
CASSLVMGAYLEAFF
TGTGCCAGCAGCTTAGTTATGGGGGCTTACCTCGAAGCTTTCTTT
>-|TRBV27|TRBJ2-1|-
CASSLSLGGDLYNEQFF
TGTGCCAGCAGTTTAAGCTTGGGCGGGGACCTTTACAATGAGCAGTTCTTC
>-|TRBV6-5|TRBJ2-2|-
CASSYSTNTGELFF
TGTGCCAGCAGTTACTCCACGAACACCGGGGAGCTGTTTTTT
>once|TRBV7-9|TRBJ2-5|-
CASSLAAEETQYF
TGTGCCAGCAGCTTAGCGGCAGAAGAGACCCAGTACTTC
>-|TRBV5-4|TRBJ1-1|TRBD1
CATNNPLTGGANTEAFF
TGTGCCACCAATAATCCTTTAACAGGGGGCGCGAACACTGAAGCTTTCTTT
>-|TRBV4-3|TRBJ1-1|-
CASSQRLRQEAFF
TGCGCCAGCAGCCAGCGACTAAGGCAAGAAGCTTTCTTT
>-|TRBV13|TRBJ2-2|TRBD2
CASSIWTSGNTGELFF
TGTGCCAGCAGCATATGGACTAGCGGGAACACCGGGGAGCTGTTTTTT
>-|TRBV5-1|TRBJ2-3|-
CASSSSGASADTQYF
TGCGCCAGCAGCTCCTCTGGGGCATCTGCAGATACGCAGTATTTT
>-|TRBV11-2|TRBJ2-1|TRBD2
CASSFSSRLAVNEQFF
TGTGCCAGCAGCTTTTCCAGCCGACTAGCGGTTAATGAGCAGTTCTTC
>-|TRBV11-2|TRBJ1-1|TRBD1
CASSRGQAHTEAFF
TGTGCCAGCAGCCGGGGACAGGCCCACACTGAAGCTTTCTTT
>-|TRBV5-4|TRBJ2-7|TRBD2
CASSLIGGDPKQYF
TGTGCCAGCAGCTTAATCGGGGGGGATCCAAAGCAGTACTTC
>few|TRBV3-1/TRBV3-2|TRBJ2-7|-
CASSRRDGYEQYF
TGTGCCAGCAGCCGGCGGGACGGCTACGAGCAGTACTTC